This TCR beta chain was captured in a study of cytomegalovirus exposure and HLA in healthy donors. Looking at the study overall: When 398 donors were genotyped, just over 80% of them were found to fall in the Caucasian-associated ancestry cluster. Overall study findings and caveats: V segments that were indistinguishable, TRBV6-2 and TRBV6-3 among them, were omitted from analysis. Among donors in an Asian-associated ancestry cluster, a later analysis reportedly found fewer N-insertions than the roughly 610-donor mean.

Germline-derived CDR1 and CDR2 are GTSNPN and SVGIG (reference sequence). This CDR3 region has 12 residues. V dropped 1 base and J dropped 8 bases, with 8 bases sitting between them. 13 Jbeta primers and 60 Vbeta primers were used for the PCR. Using immunoSEQ multiplex PCR, the repertoire was profiled, and TCRdb retains in-frame clones only, with some absent. This table holds about 93,000 clones, roughly 77% found once. For this clone: Its antigen is currently unknown.

V is TRBV30 and J is TRBJ1-4; D is unresolved. The source is a man aged 25-45 years in good health and CMV-seronegative. Sequencing input: PBMCs. CDR3 protein: CAWSAAGEKLFF. Here the CDR3 DNA reads TGTGCCTGGAGTGCGGCCGGGGAAAAACTGTTTTTT.